The T cell receptor (beta chain) under discussion was sequenced for a study of beta chain features in type 1 diabetes. Study-level results: TCRB CDR3s were moderately but significantly shorter in Type 1 diabetes patients in all four CD4+ subsets.

Details on this clone: Its cognate antigen is unknown.

All of the isolated RNA was reverse transcribed, so expressed TCRB transcripts were sequenced. The repertoire was sequenced with immunoSEQ multiplex PCR; TCRdb's copy has only in-frame clones and lacks some. This table has about 28,000 clones, roughly two thirds appearing once. V lost 8 bases and J 6 bases, leaving 16 bases between the germline ends. The CDR3 has 13 residues. The germline CDR1 and CDR2 sequences are MDHEN and SYDVKM. This TCR came from a woman aged 30 to 39 with type 1 diabetes. The chain combines TRBV28 with TRBJ1-2; possibly TRBD1 for D (6 bases). Sequencing was carried out using Tregs from blood. The CDR3 bases are TGTGCCAGCGGTCAGGGGTTGTTTAATGGCTACACCTTC. Translating gives CASGQGLFNGYTF.